This T cell receptor beta chain was sequenced for a study of blood T cells in healthy people across ages. Study results and limitations: PBMCs that were unsorted prevented a conclusive naive versus antigen-experienced comparison.

Sample-barcoded 5' priming and a J-beta primer mix drove a second PCR of roughly 6 to 12 cycles. Each cDNA molecule carried a tag from a template-switch adaptor that contained 12 random nucleotides. TCRdb fed the 5' RACE reads into MiXCR, producing one record per CDR3 protein. The sample holds hundreds of thousands of distinct CDR3 sequences, under 55% seen once. No fewer than 7 million PBMCs went into each sample. Total RNA amounts of at least 5 micrograms were extracted per sample. As to this clonotype: What it recognizes is unknown.

Trimming stripped 2 bases from V and 4 bases from J, with 5 bases between. This CDR3 is built from 12 residues. Germline V gene sequence: CDR1 MNHEY, CDR2 SVGEGT. Sequencing was carried out using blood. The gene calls are TRBV6-2 or TRBV6-3 and TRBJ1-1, with D hard to call. This TCR came from a man aged 55-75 years in good health. Written as DNA, the CDR3 is TGTGCCAGCAGTTACAGCGTCACTGAAGCTTTCTTT. Its protein is CASSYSVTEAFF.